Reported below is one TCR beta chain. The sample originates from a study of T cell changes during pregnancy in multiple sclerosis. Some clones are missing from TCRdb's copy, which holds only in-frame ones; the method was immunoSEQ multiplex PCR. The table includes tens of thousands of clones, about 90% detected once. This receptor was obtained from a female donor with multiple sclerosis, enrolled in a pregnancy study. The material sequenced was CD4+ T cells from peripheral blood mononuclear cells, taken before pregnancy.

The CDR3 DNA reads as TGTGCCAGCAGCTTACAGGGGGCTCTTCAGCCCCAGCATTTT. Translation: CASSLQGALQPQHF. This rearrangement joins TRBV5-6 to TRBJ1-5, with 9 bases fitting TRBD1. The CDR3 is 14 amino acids. The germline V gene encodes CDR1 SGHDT and CDR2 YYEEEE. The trim removed 2 bases at V and 6 bases at J, leaving 3 bases unmatched.